This T cell receptor (beta chain) is drawn from a study of CD8+ T cells in alopecia areata. On the study more broadly: At a dose of 5 to 10 mg twice daily, oral tofacitinib was given to treated patients.

After isolation, RNA underwent reverse transcription to generate cDNA as the sequencing template. The table came from immunoSEQ multiplex PCR; TCRdb's copy has only in-frame clones and leaves some out. The sample holds over 85,000 clones, about two thirds seen once. Trimming cost V 1 base and J 7 bases, with 13 bases left between them. CDR1 SQVTM and CDR2 ANQGSEA come from the germline V gene. The CDR3 runs to 13 residues. This clone was seen just once. This sample's treatment: oral pan-JAK inhibitor, 5-10 mg twice daily. This rearrangement joins TRBV29-1 to TRBJ1-2; no reliable D call. The receptor comes from a human donor with alopecia areata. The sample was CD8+ T cells sorted from blood, taken between weeks 43 and 45, from a patient treated with tofacitinib. This CDR3 reads CSVEGGTPSGYTF. The CDR3 nucleotides read TGCAGCGTTGAAGGTGGTACACCATCTGGCTACACCTTC.